These 3 T cell receptor beta chains originate from one sample sequenced in a study of blood T cell repertoires in COVID-19. TCRdb's copy holds only in-frame clones and misses some; the assay was immunoSEQ multiplex PCR. The table has around 300,000 clones, around nine tenths seen once; the top ten hold under 3%. The sample was PBMCs or T cells enriched from blood (not recorded which). The receptor set was obtained from a young woman who had recovered from COVID-19.

This clone was recorded many times. The chain carries TRBV28 and TRBJ1-1; D is perhaps TRBD1 (5 bases). The CDR3 is 15 residues long. CDR1 and CDR2 (germline): MDHEN, SYDVKM. Deletions cut 3 bases from V and 4 bases from J, with 15 bases between. CDR3 loop: CASSFSLTGGTEAFF. The CDR3, as DNA: TGTGCCAGCAGTTTCTCCCTGACCGGGGGCACTGAAGCTTTCTTT.

The table lists this clone with a few counts. The V gene is TRBV21-1, the J gene TRBJ1-5. TRBV21-1 is designated a pseudogene. CDR3 size: 12 residues. In nucleotides, the CDR3 is TGTGCCAGCAGCAATCGGGGTCAGCCCCAGCATTTT. This gives the protein CASSNRGQPQHF.

This rearrangement joins TRBV6-2 or TRBV6-3 to TRBJ1-1; 11 nucleotides line up with TRBD1. CDR1 and CDR2 (germline): MNHEY, SVGEGT. V gave up 5 bases and J gave up 0 bases; unmatched junction bases: 8. The CDR3 sequence is 17 residues long. Written as DNA, the CDR3 is TGTGCCAGCAGTCAAAGGACAGGGGGCATTTTGAACACTGAAGCTTTCTTT. Translation: CASSQRTGGILNTEAFF.